A selection of T cell receptor beta chains follows, all from one sample in a study of control samples from healthy donors and cancer patients. Profiled with immunoSEQ multiplex PCR; TCRdb holds only in-frame clones, not every one. The table shows about 120,000 clones, with approximately 93% occurring only once. The sample consisted of blood. The source of these receptors is a woman under 30 in good health. Each CDR3 is given with its conserved first and last residue. D genes are given only for firm matches. Clone sizes are given selectively: once, few, many, or a class where the clone is expanded.

D: .
J: TRBJ2-5
size: .
V: TRBV5-1
CDR3: CASSRSPRLLQETQYF
DNA: TGCGCCAGCAGCAGGAGCCCCCGGCTCCTCCAAGAGACCCAGTACTTC

D: .
J: TRBJ2-1
size: .
V: TRBV10-1
CDR3: CASSQQGAREGYNEQFF
DNA: TGCGCCAGCAGTCAACAGGGGGCGCGGGAGGGTTACAATGAGCAGTTCTTC

D: TRBD2
J: TRBJ2-7
size: .
V: TRBV24-1
CDR3: CATSDVRLAGDTGGEQYF
DNA: TGTGCCACCAGTGATGTGCGACTAGCGGGGGACACAGGAGGCGAGCAGTACTTC

D: TRBD1
J: TRBJ2-5
size: .
V: TRBV24-1
CDR3: CATSSPGTGSQETQYF
DNA: TGTGCCACCAGTTCTCCCGGGACAGGGAGTCAAGAGACCCAGTACTTC

D: .
J: TRBJ2-3
size: .
V: TRBV9
CDR3: CASSVGGGSTDTQYF
DNA: TGTGCCAGCAGCGTTGGAGGGGGGAGCACAGATACGCAGTATTTT

D: .
J: TRBJ1-6
size: .
V: TRBV28
CDR3: CASSYLELYNSPLHF
DNA: TGTGCCAGCAGTTATTTGGAGCTCTATAATTCACCCCTCCACTTT

D: .
J: TRBJ2-5
size: .
V: TRBV6-5
CDR3: CASRLGETQYF
DNA: TGTGCCAGCCGGCTCGGGGAGACCCAGTACTTC

D: .
J: TRBJ2-7
size: .
V: TRBV11-2
CDR3: CASSLSTRAGEQYF
DNA: TGTGCCAGCAGCTTATCAACTAGAGCGGGCGAGCAGTACTTC

D: .
J: TRBJ2-1
size: .
V: TRBV6-5
CDR3: CASSALGAWNEQFF
DNA: TGTGCCAGCAGCGCCTTGGGGGCCTGGAATGAGCAGTTCTTC

D: .
J: TRBJ2-5
size: once
V: TRBV7-9
CDR3: CASSLGGIETQYF
DNA: TGTGCCAGCAGCTTAGGGGGTATCGAGACCCAGTACTTC

D: .
J: TRBJ2-1
size: once
V: TRBV4-3
CDR3: CASSQVRGGQGSSNEQFF
DNA: TGCGCCAGCAGCCAAGTGCGGGGGGGACAGGGCAGCTCCAATGAGCAGTTCTTC

D: .
J: TRBJ1-2
size: once
V: TRBV19
CDR3: CASSIRVSYGYTF
DNA: TGTGCCAGTAGTATAAGAGTCAGTTATGGCTACACCTTC

D: TRBD2
J: TRBJ2-1
size: once
V: TRBV27
CDR3: CASSLSWTGGNEQFF
DNA: TGTGCCAGCAGTTTGTCATGGACGGGGGGCAATGAGCAGTTCTTC

D: .
J: TRBJ2-1
size: .
V: TRBV5-4
CDR3: CASSVSGLTYNEQFF
DNA: TGTGCCAGCAGCGTTAGCGGACTAACCTACAATGAGCAGTTCTTC

D: TRBD2
J: TRBJ2-1
size: few
V: TRBV11-2
CDR3: CASRSGTSGRDEQFF
DNA: TGTGCCAGCAGATCCGGGACTAGCGGGAGAGATGAGCAGTTCTTC

D: .
J: TRBJ2-6
size: .
V: TRBV6-6
CDR3: CASSYNLNSGANVLTF
DNA: TGTGCCAGCAGTTACAACCTGAACTCTGGGGCCAACGTCCTGACTTTC

D: .
J: TRBJ2-7
size: .
V: TRBV28
CDR3: CASSLGERSEQYF
DNA: TGTGCCAGCAGTTTAGGGGAACGGTCCGAGCAGTACTTC

D: .
J: TRBJ1-1
size: .
V: TRBV6-4
CDR3: CASSVNGNTEAFF
DNA: TGTGCCAGCAGTGTGAACGGAAACACTGAAGCTTTCTTT